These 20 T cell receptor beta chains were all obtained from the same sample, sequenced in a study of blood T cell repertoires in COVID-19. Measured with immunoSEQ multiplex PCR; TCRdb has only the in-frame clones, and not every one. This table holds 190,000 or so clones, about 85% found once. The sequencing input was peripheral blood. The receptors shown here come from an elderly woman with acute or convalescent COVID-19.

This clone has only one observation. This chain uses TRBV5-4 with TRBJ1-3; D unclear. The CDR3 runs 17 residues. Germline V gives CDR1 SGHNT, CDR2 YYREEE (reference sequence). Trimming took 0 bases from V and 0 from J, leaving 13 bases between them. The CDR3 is CASSLAPTGLSGNTIYF. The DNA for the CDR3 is TGTGCCAGCAGCTTGGCCCCCACCGGACTCTCTGGAAACACCATATATTTT.

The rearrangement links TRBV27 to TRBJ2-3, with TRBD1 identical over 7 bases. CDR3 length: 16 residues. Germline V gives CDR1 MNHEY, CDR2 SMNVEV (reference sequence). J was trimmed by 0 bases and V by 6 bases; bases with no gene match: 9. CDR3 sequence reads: CASRHRQGPSTDTQYF. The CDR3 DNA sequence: TGTGCCAGCAGGCATCGACAGGGTCCCAGCACAGATACGCAGTATTTT.

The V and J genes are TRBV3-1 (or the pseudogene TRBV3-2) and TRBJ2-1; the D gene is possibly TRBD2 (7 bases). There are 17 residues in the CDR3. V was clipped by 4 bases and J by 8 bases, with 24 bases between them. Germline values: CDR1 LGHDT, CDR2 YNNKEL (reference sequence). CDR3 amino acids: CASSPRSTWGGSHEQFF. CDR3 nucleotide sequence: TGTGCCAGCAGCCCCCGGTCCACGTGGGGGGGCTCCCATGAGCAGTTCTTC.

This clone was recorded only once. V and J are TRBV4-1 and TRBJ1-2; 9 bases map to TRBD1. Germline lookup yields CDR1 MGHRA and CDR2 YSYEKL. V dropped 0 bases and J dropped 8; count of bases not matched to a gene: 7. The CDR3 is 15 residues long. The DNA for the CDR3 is TGCGCCAGCAGCCAAGATTTGGGACAGGGTCGCGGCTACACCTTC. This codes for CASSQDLGQGRGYTF.

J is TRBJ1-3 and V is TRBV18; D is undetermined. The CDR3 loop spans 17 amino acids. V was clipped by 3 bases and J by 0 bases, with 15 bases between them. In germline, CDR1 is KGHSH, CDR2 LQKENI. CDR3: CASSPLTLANSGNTIYF. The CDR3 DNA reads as TGTGCCAGCTCACCTCTTACTTTAGCTAACTCTGGAAACACCATATATTTT.

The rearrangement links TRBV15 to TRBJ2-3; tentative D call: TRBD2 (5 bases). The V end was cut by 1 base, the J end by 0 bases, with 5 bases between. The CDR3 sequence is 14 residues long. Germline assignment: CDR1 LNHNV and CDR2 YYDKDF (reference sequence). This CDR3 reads CATSRGTSTDTQYF. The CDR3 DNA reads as TGTGCCACCAGCAGAGGGACTAGCACAGATACGCAGTATTTT.

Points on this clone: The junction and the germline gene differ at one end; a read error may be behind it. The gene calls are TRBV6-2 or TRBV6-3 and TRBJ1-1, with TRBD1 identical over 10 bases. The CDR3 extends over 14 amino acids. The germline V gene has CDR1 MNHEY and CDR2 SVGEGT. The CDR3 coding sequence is TGTGCCAGCAGTTACCTCCGACAGGGGGCCGAATCGATCTTT. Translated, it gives CASSYLRQGAESIF.

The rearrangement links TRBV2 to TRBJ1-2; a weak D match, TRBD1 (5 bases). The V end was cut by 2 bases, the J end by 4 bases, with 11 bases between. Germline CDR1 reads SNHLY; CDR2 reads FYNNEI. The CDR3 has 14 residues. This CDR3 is CASSETGTLYGYTF. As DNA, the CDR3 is TGTGCCAGCAGTGAAACCGGGACTCTCTATGGCTACACCTTC.

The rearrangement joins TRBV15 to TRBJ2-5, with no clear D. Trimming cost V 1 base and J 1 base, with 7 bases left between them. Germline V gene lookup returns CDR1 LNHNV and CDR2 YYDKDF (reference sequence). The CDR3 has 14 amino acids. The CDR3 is CATSRGAIQETQYF. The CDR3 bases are TGTGCCACCAGCAGAGGTGCTATCCAAGAGACCCAGTACTTC.

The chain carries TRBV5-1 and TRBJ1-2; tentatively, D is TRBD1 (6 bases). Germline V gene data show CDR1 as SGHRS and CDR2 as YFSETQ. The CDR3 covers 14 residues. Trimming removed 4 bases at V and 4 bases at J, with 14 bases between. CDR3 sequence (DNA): TGCGCCAGCAGCGAAAGGACAGATCGCTATGGCTACACCTTC. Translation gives CASSERTDRYGYTF.

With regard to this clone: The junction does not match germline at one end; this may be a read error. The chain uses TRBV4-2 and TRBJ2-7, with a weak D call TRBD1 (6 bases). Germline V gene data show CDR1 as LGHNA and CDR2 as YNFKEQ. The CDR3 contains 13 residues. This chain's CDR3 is CASSRLMDSEFSF. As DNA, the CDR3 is TGTGCCAGCAGCCGGCTAATGGACAGCGAGTTTAGCTTC.

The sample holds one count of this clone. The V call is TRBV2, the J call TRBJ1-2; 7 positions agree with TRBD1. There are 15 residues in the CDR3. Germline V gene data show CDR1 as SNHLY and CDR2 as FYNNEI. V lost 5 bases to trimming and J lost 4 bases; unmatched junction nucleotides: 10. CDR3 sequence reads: CASSSDRVRFYGYTF. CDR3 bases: TGTGCCAGCAGTTCCGACAGGGTGCGTTTCTATGGCTACACCTTC.

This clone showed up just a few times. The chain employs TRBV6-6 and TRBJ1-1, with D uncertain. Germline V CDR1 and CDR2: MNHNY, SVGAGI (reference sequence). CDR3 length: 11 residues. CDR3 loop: CASGGDTEAFF. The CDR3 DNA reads TGTGCGTCGGGAGGTGATACTGAAGCTTTCTTT.

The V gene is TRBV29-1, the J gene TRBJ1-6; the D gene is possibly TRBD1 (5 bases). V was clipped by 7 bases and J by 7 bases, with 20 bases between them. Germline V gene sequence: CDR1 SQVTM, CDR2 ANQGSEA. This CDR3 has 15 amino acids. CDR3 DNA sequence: TGCAGCGCTGGGGACGGTCCGGGACTGAATTCACCCCTCCACTTT. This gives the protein CSAGDGPGLNSPLHF.

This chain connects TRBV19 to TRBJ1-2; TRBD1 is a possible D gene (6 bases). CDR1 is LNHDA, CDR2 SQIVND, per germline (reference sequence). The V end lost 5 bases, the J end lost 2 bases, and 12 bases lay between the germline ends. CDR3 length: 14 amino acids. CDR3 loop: CASSWDTLNYGYTF. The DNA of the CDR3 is TGTGCCAGTAGTTGGGACACCCTCAACTATGGCTACACCTTC.

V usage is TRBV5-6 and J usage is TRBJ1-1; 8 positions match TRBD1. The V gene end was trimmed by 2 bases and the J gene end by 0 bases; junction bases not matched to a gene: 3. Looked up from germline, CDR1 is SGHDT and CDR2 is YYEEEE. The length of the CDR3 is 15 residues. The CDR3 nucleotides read TGTGCCAGCAGCTTTCCCAGGGGGCTGAACACTGAAGCTTTCTTT. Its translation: CASSFPRGLNTEAFF.

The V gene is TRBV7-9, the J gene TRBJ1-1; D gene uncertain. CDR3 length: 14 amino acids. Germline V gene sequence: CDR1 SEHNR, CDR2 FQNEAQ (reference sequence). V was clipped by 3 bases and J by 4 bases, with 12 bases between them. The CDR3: CASSLRDGSTEAFF. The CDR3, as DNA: TGTGCCAGCAGCTTGAGGGATGGAAGCACTGAAGCTTTCTTT. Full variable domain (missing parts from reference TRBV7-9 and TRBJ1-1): DTGVSQNPRHKITKRGQNVTFRCDPISEHNRLYWYRQTLGQGPEFLTYFQNEAQLEKSRLLSDRFSAERPKGSFSTLEIQRTEQGDSAMYLCASSLRDGSTEAFFGQGTRLTVV.

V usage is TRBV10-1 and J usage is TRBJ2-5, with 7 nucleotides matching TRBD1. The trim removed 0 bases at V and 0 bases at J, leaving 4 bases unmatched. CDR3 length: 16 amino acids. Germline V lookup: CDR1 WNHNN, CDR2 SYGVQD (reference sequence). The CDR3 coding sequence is TGCGCCAGCAGTGAGTCCAGGACAGGCCACCAAGAGACCCAGTACTTC. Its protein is CASSESRTGHQETQYF.

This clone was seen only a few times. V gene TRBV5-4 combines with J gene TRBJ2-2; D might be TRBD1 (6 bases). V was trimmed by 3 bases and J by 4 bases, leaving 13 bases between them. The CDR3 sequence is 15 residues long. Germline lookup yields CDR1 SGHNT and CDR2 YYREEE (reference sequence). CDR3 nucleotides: TGTGCCAGCAGCTGGAACAGGGCTAGCACCGGGGAGCTGTTTTTT. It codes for CASSWNRASTGELFF.

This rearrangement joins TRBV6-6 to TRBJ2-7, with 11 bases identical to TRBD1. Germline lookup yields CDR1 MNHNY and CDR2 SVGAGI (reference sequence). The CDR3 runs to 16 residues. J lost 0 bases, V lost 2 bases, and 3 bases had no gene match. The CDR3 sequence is CASSYMGQGVSYEQYF. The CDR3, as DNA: TGTGCCAGCAGTTACATGGGACAGGGGGTCTCCTACGAGCAGTACTTC.